This T cell receptor beta chain was identified in a study of cytomegalovirus exposure and HLA in healthy donors. A multiplex PCR was run with 60 Vbeta primers and 13 Jbeta primers. Assay: immunoSEQ multiplex PCR; the TCRdb copy retains only in-frame clones and omits some. This sample has tens of thousands of clones, with 70% to 85% found just once. Study-level results: Upon later analysis, HLA-associated TCR beta chains proved more clonally expanded than other, equally common chains.

This clone was detected a few times. The target antigen is unknown. V lost 0 bases, J lost 14 bases, and 9 bases stayed unmatched. The CDR3 extends over 14 amino acids. Germline V gives CDR1 LGHNA, CDR2 YSLEER. Specimen: PBMCs. The receptor was derived from a man in his late teens or twenties in good health and CMV-seronegative. The chain carries TRBV4-3 and TRBJ2-1; TRBD2 aligns across 8 bases. The CDR3 spells CASSQDQREGRKFF. CDR3 nucleotides: TGCGCCAGCAGCCAAGATCAACGGGAGGGCCGGAAGTTCTTC.